This T cell receptor beta chain was sequenced for a study of OX40 agonist ivuxolimab in advanced cancers. On the study more broadly: The study gave patients intravenous ivuxolimab at 0.01 to 10 mg/kg every 2 weeks. Treatment received earlier with anti-PD-1, anti-PD-L1 or anti-CTLA-4 agents was allowed, and over 30% had some.

The protocol was immunoSEQ multiplex PCR, while the TCRdb copy is restricted to in-frame clones and leaves out a portion. The sample shows 100,000 or so clones, 75% to 95% of them seen only once. To note about this clone: Its target is not known.

Germline CDR1 is MNHEY and CDR2 is SMNVEV (reference sequence). Trimming took 8 bases from V and 4 from J; bases not matched to a gene: 21. The CDR3 has 18 amino acids. The study, taken as a whole, reports: Circulating CD4+ and CD8+ T cells showed clonal expansion by week 6 at 0.1 to 3.0 mg/kg. CD8+ T cells averaged more expanded clones than CD4+.

The source was CD4+ or CD8+ T cells sorted from blood, collected in a trial of the OX40 agonist ivuxolimab. The chain links TRBV27 to TRBJ2-7, with 9 bases lining up with TRBD2. The source is an adult with an advanced solid tumor such as melanoma, head and neck, liver or kidney cancer. Here the CDR3 DNA reads TGTGCCAGCCCCAGTTCTAGCGGGATTCGACGCGGTACATACGAGCAGTACTTC. This sequence encodes CASPSSSGIRRGTYEQYF.